The entry that follows covers one TCR beta chain sequence. What it recognizes is unknown. This entry comes from a study of a mutant IDH1 vaccine in newly diagnosed glioma. About the study: Vaccination started 4-6 weeks after radiotherapy alone, or with temozolomide cycles. Before enrollment, patients got radiotherapy alone, temozolomide alone, or mostly the combination. The study's findings and limits: Changes to the top peripheral T cell clonotypes appeared unrelated to pseudoprogression.

The CDR3 extends over 16 amino acids. CDR1 and CDR2 (germline): SGHTA, FQGNSA. With 0 bases clipped from V and 4 bases from J, the junction kept 8 bases outside the gene matches. As for time point: week 23, last vaccination. Vaccine doses each comprised 300 ug of mutant IDH1 20-mer peptide, with topical imiquimod. This table comes from immunoSEQ multiplex PCR, and its TCRdb copy is limited to in-frame clones, with some not included. The sample lists some 28,000 clones, roughly 85% seen once, with roughly 18% in the top ten. This rearrangement joins TRBV7-2 to TRBJ2-5; 7 nucleotides align to TRBD2. The source is a woman younger than 45 with glioma. The starting material was PBMCs, obtained from a glioma patient whose treatment included an IDH1 peptide vaccine. The DNA for the CDR3 is TGTGCCAGCAGCTTAGCAAGCGGGGCAGGAGGAGAGACCCAGTACTTC. This encodes CASSLASGAGGETQYF.